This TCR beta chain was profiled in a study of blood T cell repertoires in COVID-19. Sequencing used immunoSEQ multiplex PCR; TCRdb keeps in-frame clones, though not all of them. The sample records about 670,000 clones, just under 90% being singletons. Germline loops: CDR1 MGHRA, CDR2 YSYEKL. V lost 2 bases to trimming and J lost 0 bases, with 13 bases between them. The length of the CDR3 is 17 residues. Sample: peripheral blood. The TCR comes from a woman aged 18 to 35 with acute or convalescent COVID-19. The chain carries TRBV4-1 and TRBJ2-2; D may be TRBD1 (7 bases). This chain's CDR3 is CASSQPVRGANTGELFF. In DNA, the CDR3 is TGCGCCAGCAGCCAACCGGTCAGGGGGGCGAACACCGGGGAGCTGTTTTTT.